This TCR beta chain appears in the sequencing data of a study of cytomegalovirus exposure and HLA in healthy donors. General study findings and limits: Earlier results showed most TCR beta V segments being productive about 87% or about 30% of the time. In a later analysis, TCR beta V- and J-gene trimming showed a link to a missense DCLRE1C variant.

Trimming removed 1 base from V and 5 bases from J; junction bases left unmatched: 5. This CDR3 is 15 amino acids long. Germline V gene lookup returns CDR1 LGHNA and CDR2 YSLEER. Primers included in the PCR were 60 Vbeta and 13 Jbeta primers. TCRdb keeps only in-frame clones here, not all; method: immunoSEQ multiplex PCR. The profile covers 150,000 to 200,000 clones, with around 80% appearing a single time and about 2% taken by the ten largest. This clone was counted between two and nine times. The antigen is unknown. This cohort consisted of healthy bone marrow donors. The sequence derives from a woman in her twenties or thirties in good health and CMV-seronegative. The sample comprised PBMCs. V and J are TRBV4-3 and TRBJ2-3, with TRBD1 matching over 8 bases. CDR3 sequence (DNA): TGCGCCAGCAGCCAAGCGACAGGGGAGGTAGATACGCAGTATTTT. Its translation is CASSQATGEVDTQYF.